This entry is about one T cell receptor (beta chain). Its antigen is as yet unknown. TCRB CDR3 was amplified from 2 ug genomic DNA or less. TCRdb keeps only in-frame clones here, not all; method: immunoSEQ multiplex PCR. This sample has roughly 82,000 clones, with 85% to 90% found just once. This sample was included in a study of glioma-infiltrating T cells after dendritic cell vaccination. Across the study: Monocyte-derived dendritic cells, cultured 7 to 8 days with IL-4 and GM-CSF, were pulsed with autologous tumor lysate.

The study's findings and limits: Complete blood and tumor specimen sets were limited to few patients. Higher pretreatment TIL content predicted longer progression-free time and survival.

The origin of this receptor is a human donor with glioblastoma. The sample here was blood, taken before dendritic cell vaccination.

This chain's CDR3 is CATKFGGDSYEQYF. In DNA, the CDR3 is TGTGCCACAAAATTCGGGGGGGACTCCTACGAGCAGTACTTC. This chain connects TRBV10-3 to TRBJ2-7, with 8 bases that match TRBD2. This CDR3 has 14 residues. J gave up 0 bases and V 10 bases, and 8 bases lay outside the gene matches. CDR1 and CDR2 (germline): ENHRY, SYGVKD.